Listed below are T cell receptor beta chains from one sample, sequenced in a study of blood T cell repertoires in COVID-19. Produced via immunoSEQ multiplex PCR; TCRdb's table is partial and in-frame only. The sample shows approximately 150,000 clones, 75% to 85% of them seen only once. Sequences were obtained from PBMCs or T cells enriched from blood (not recorded which). These receptors were obtained from a man aged 35 to 55 who had recovered from COVID-19. Both conserved end residues are part of each CDR3. D genes are given only for firm matches. Where a row states a size, it is once, few, many or the class of an expanded clone; other rows omit it.

CDR3 protein: CSASLGGAWSTDTQYF
CDR3 DNA: TGCAGTGCTAGTCTCGGGGGGGCCTGGTCAACAGATACGCAGTATTTT
clone size: .
V gene: TRBV20-1
J gene: TRBJ2-3
D gene: TRBD2

CDR3 protein: CASGSYRGNRETQYF
CDR3 DNA: TGTGCTAGTGGTTCCTACAGGGGAAACCGAGAGACCCAGTACTTC
clone size: .
V gene: TRBV12-5
J gene: TRBJ2-5
D gene: TRBD1

CDR3 protein: CASSLGQGINYGYTF
CDR3 DNA: TGCGCCAGCAGTTTGGGACAGGGGATTAACTATGGCTACACCTTC
clone size: few
V gene: TRBV5-1
J gene: TRBJ1-2
D gene: TRBD1

CDR3 protein: CSGGQGQETQYF
CDR3 DNA: TGCAGCGGAGGACAGGGGCAAGAGACCCAGTACTTC
clone size: .
V gene: TRBV29-1
J gene: TRBJ2-5
D gene: TRBD1

CDR3 protein: CASSSLYQETQYF
CDR3 DNA: TGTGCCAGCAGCTCTTTGTACCAAGAGACCCAGTACTTC
clone size: .
V gene: TRBV11-2
J gene: TRBJ2-5
D gene: .

CDR3 protein: CASRDTGRANEQFF
CDR3 DNA: TGCGCCAGCAGAGACACCGGGAGGGCCAATGAGCAGTTCTTC
clone size: .
V gene: TRBV10-2
J gene: TRBJ2-1
D gene: TRBD2

CDR3 protein: CASSVGPTAGDEQFF
CDR3 DNA: TGTGCCAGCAGCGTAGGCCCCACCGCAGGGGATGAGCAGTTCTTC
clone size: once
V gene: TRBV9
J gene: TRBJ2-1
D gene: .

CDR3 protein: CATGTGNSPLHF
CDR3 DNA: TGTGCCACCGGCACGGGTAATTCACCCCTCCACTTT
clone size: .
V gene: TRBV3-1/TRBV3-2
J gene: TRBJ1-6
D gene: .

CDR3 protein: CASSALNLAGGSTGELFF
CDR3 DNA: TGCGCCAGCAGCGCCTTAAACCTAGCGGGGGGTAGCACCGGGGAGCTGTTTTTT
clone size: many
V gene: TRBV5-1
J gene: TRBJ2-2
D gene: TRBD2

CDR3 protein: CATSRRSGESNEQFF
CDR3 DNA: TGTGCCACCAGCAGACGCAGCGGGGAATCCAATGAGCAGTTCTTC
clone size: .
V gene: TRBV15
J gene: TRBJ2-1
D gene: TRBD2

CDR3 protein: CASRWDRGRETQYF
CDR3 DNA: TGTGCCAGCAGATGGGACAGGGGTCGGGAGACCCAGTACTTC
clone size: .
V gene: TRBV6-5
J gene: TRBJ2-5
D gene: TRBD1

CDR3 protein: CASSAPTSGPQETQYF
CDR3 DNA: TGTGCCAGCAGTGCCCCGACTAGCGGGCCCCAAGAGACCCAGTACTTC
clone size: .
V gene: TRBV2
J gene: TRBJ2-5
D gene: TRBD2

CDR3 protein: CASSGTQAGSYEQYF
CDR3 DNA: TGTGCCAGTAGTGGGACACAGGCGGGCTCCTACGAGCAGTACTTC
clone size: .
V gene: TRBV19
J gene: TRBJ2-7
D gene: .

CDR3 protein: CATSAVGGVGETQYF
CDR3 DNA: TGTGCCACCAGTGCGGTGGGGGGGGTAGGAGAGACCCAGTACTTC
clone size: .
V gene: TRBV24-1
J gene: TRBJ2-5
D gene: TRBD2

CDR3 protein: CASSSRGISNQPQHF
CDR3 DNA: TGTGCCAGCTCATCAAGGGGGATAAGCAATCAGCCCCAGCATTTT
clone size: few
V gene: TRBV18
J gene: TRBJ1-5
D gene: .

CDR3 protein: CASSLTWGSGGTKDEQFF
CDR3 DNA: TGTGCCAGCAGCTTAACGTGGGGATCAGGGGGCACTAAGGATGAGCAGTTCTTC
clone size: .
V gene: TRBV7-6
J gene: TRBJ2-1
D gene: TRBD1

CDR3 protein: CASSQGGSVETQYF
CDR3 DNA: TGTGCCAGCAGCCAAGGCGGTAGCGTAGAGACCCAGTACTTC
clone size: few
V gene: TRBV4-2
J gene: TRBJ2-5
D gene: .

CDR3 protein: CASSRLQGQPQHF
CDR3 DNA: TGTGCCAGCTCACGGCTACAGGGGCAGCCCCAGCATTTT
clone size: few
V gene: TRBV18
J gene: TRBJ1-5
D gene: TRBD1

CDR3 protein: CASSLSSDRVFSGYTF
CDR3 DNA: TGTGCCAGCTCATTATCCTCGGACAGGGTTTTCTCTGGCTACACCTTC
clone size: .
V gene: TRBV18
J gene: TRBJ1-2
D gene: TRBD1

CDR3 protein: CASSRGQGMNTEAFF
CDR3 DNA: TGCGCCAGCAGCCGTGGACAGGGGATGAACACTGAAGCTTTCTTT
clone size: .
V gene: TRBV4-1
J gene: TRBJ1-1
D gene: TRBD1

CDR3 protein: CASGLVLSGYTDTQYF
CDR3 DNA: TGTGCTAGTGGTTTGGTACTCTCCGGGTACACAGATACGCAGTATTTT
clone size: .
V gene: TRBV12-5
J gene: TRBJ2-3
D gene: .

CDR3 protein: CASSNGVGGEEQYF
CDR3 DNA: TGTGCCAGCAGTAATGGGGTGGGGGGAGAAGAGCAGTACTTC
clone size: .
V gene: TRBV5-4
J gene: TRBJ2-7
D gene: .

CDR3 protein: CASRGDDRGITTTQYF
CDR3 DNA: TGTGCCAGCAGGGGGGACGACAGGGGAATAACTACGACCCAGTACTTC
clone size: .
V gene: TRBV3-1/TRBV3-2
J gene: TRBJ2-5
D gene: TRBD1

CDR3 protein: CASSGSPGQGHTGELFF
CDR3 DNA: TGTGCCAGCAGTGGATCACCGGGACAGGGGCACACCGGGGAGCTGTTTTTT
clone size: .
V gene: TRBV25-1
J gene: TRBJ2-2
D gene: TRBD1

CDR3 protein: CASSLAGGDQETQYF
CDR3 DNA: TGTGCCAGCAGCTTAGCGGGGGGGGACCAAGAGACCCAGTACTTC
clone size: .
V gene: TRBV7-2
J gene: TRBJ2-5
D gene: TRBD2

CDR3 protein: CASSEGTGPQETQYF
CDR3 DNA: TGCGCCAGCAGTGAGGGGACAGGTCCTCAAGAGACCCAGTACTTC
clone size: .
V gene: TRBV10-1
J gene: TRBJ2-5
D gene: TRBD1

CDR3 protein: CASNDPGGRRSGYTF
CDR3 DNA: TGCGCCAGCAACGATCCTGGGGGCCGGAGGAGTGGCTACACCTTC
clone size: many
V gene: TRBV4-1
J gene: TRBJ1-2
D gene: .

CDR3 protein: CAWSGQAGALNEQFF
CDR3 DNA: TGTGCCTGGAGTGGGCAGGCGGGGGCTCTCAATGAGCAGTTCTTC
clone size: .
V gene: TRBV30
J gene: TRBJ2-1
D gene: .

CDR3 protein: CASTRGFMNYGYTF
CDR3 DNA: TGTGCCAGCACCAGGGGCTTTATGAACTATGGCTACACCTTC
clone size: .
V gene: TRBV6-5
J gene: TRBJ1-2
D gene: .

CDR3 protein: CASSAGSGNTIYF
CDR3 DNA: TGTGCCAGCAGTGCAGGGTCTGGAAACACCATATATTTT
clone size: .
V gene: TRBV2
J gene: TRBJ1-3
D gene: .

CDR3 protein: CAWSGIQGAAEQYF
CDR3 DNA: TGTGCCTGGAGTGGAATCCAGGGGGCGGCTGAGCAGTACTTC
clone size: .
V gene: TRBV30
J gene: TRBJ2-7
D gene: TRBD1

CDR3 protein: CASSLARADTQYF
CDR3 DNA: TGTGCCAGCAGTTTAGCCAGGGCAGATACGCAGTATTTT
clone size: .
V gene: TRBV6-4
J gene: TRBJ2-3
D gene: .

CDR3 protein: CASSLDRGDTQYF
CDR3 DNA: TGTGCCAGCAGCTTAGATAGAGGCGATACGCAGTATTTT
clone size: .
V gene: TRBV7-8
J gene: TRBJ2-3
D gene: .

CDR3 protein: CASSLEAGGVTDTQYF
CDR3 DNA: TGTGCCAGCAGCCTTGAAGCGGGGGGGGTCACAGATACGCAGTATTTT
clone size: hyperexpanded
V gene: TRBV11-2
J gene: TRBJ2-3
D gene: TRBD2